This T cell receptor beta chain is from a study of T-cell reconstitution after alpha-beta-depleted transplantation in children (dated by TCRdb to 2016 to 2018). Regarding the research as a whole: The study quantitatively tracked T-cell immune reconstitution after TCRalphabeta/CD19-depleted allogeneic hematopoietic cell transplantation in children using TCR repertoire profiling. The paper as a whole reports these results and caveats: In some patients, the high TCRbeta diversity seen at day 60 was put down to recipient T cells and intrathymic progenitors that had survived conditioning. The apparently early recovery of alphabetaT-cell counts about two months after transplant reportedly depended on only several hundred rapidly expanded clones that came from non-depleted graft cells. Hyperexpanded clone frequencies declined over subsequent months; after one year, T-cell counts and TCRbeta diversity were mostly attributed to newly produced T cells.

Libraries were prepared through PCR. Sequencing relied on an Illumina HiSeq 2500. TCR libraries were prepared with molecular barcoding, using unique molecular identifiers to normalize TCRbeta repertoire quantification. TCRdb took the public reads, trimmed them with fastp at Q25, ran MiXCR for clone calling and kept in-frame beta chains. Identical CDR3 protein sequences are pooled into one entry, listed with their most common genes and DNA. For this sample there are 200,000 to 250,000 distinct CDR3 sequences; roughly 8% appear just once. The top ten constitute about 6.4% of the sample. The treatment or condition label corresponds to: allogeneic hematopoietic cell transplantation with graft depleted of TCRalphabeta T cells and CD19 B cells. TCRalphabeta/CD19-depleted allogeneic hematopoietic cell grafts were given to the transplant recipients, all of whom were children. This clonotype was detected many times. Its antigen has not been determined. Base-call qualities are not available, and no considerably larger clone is one nucleotide away.

This material consisted of PBMCs, mostly from graft donor cells, taken 180 days after TCRalphabeta/CD19-depleted stem cell transplant. The clonotype was recovered from a male patient younger than 18 who had a stem cell transplant for acute lymphoblastic leukemia, so the T cells may come from the graft donor.

The bases read TGTGCCACCAGCAGAGACCTACTAGCGGGAGTTTGGGAGCAGTACTTC. Translated, this gives CATSRDLLAGVWEQYF. The V and J segments used are TRBV15 and TRBJ2-7, and 11 junction bases match TRBD2. The germline V and J ends show losses of 0 bases and 7 bases respectively, and no gene match explains 8 bases of the junction. The CDR3 covers 16 residues, taking in both the cysteine and the phenylalanine. CDR3 DNA only is kept here, 48 bases in frame from base 1. For CDR1 and CDR2, the germline V gene (reference sequence) lists LNHNV and YYDKDF.